Listed here are 22 T cell receptor beta chains from one sample, sequenced in a study of blood T cells in healthy people across ages (dated by TCRdb to between 2015 and 2017). Preparation of the library involved 5' RACE. TCRdb lists the instrument as Illumina HiSeq 2500. The second PCR ran for about 6 to 12 cycles and used a J-beta primer mix along with a sample-barcoded 5' primer. TCRdb's own reprocessing of the public reads used fastp at Q25 and MiXCR and kept productive beta chains. Each record represents a unique CDR3 protein, reported with the most common genes and DNA among its rows. Counted in this sample were about 290,000 distinct CDR3 sequences; around 30% of them appeared once. In total, the top ten clones hold 25% to 30% of the sample. The sequenced sample was blood. Every receptor here comes from a woman in her 70s in good health.

The V and J genes are TRBV6-2 or TRBV6-3 and TRBJ2-7, with D tentatively TRBD1 or TRBD2 (5 bases each). The V gene's germline CDR1 is MNHEY and CDR2 SVGEGT. Trimming took 4 bases from V and 2 from J, leaving 12 bases between them. The CDR3 has 14 amino acids. The CDR3 is CASSSTGHTYEQYF. The CDR3 DNA reads as TGTGCCAGCAGTTCCACGGGGCATACCTACGAGCAGTACTTC.

This clonotype was observed a single time. The chain joins TRBV20-1 to TRBJ2-1; TRBD1 matches at 7 bases. The germline V gene encodes CDR1 DFQATT and CDR2 SNEGSKA (reference sequence). After removal of 0 bases from V and 15 bases from J, the junction contained 11 bases not matched to a gene. The CDR3 runs to 13 residues. CDR3 in amino acids: CSARDWDSPKVFF. CDR3 DNA sequence: TGCAGTGCTAGAGATTGGGACAGCCCAAAGGTGTTCTTC.

The chain combines TRBV12-3 or TRBV12-4 with TRBJ1-1, with a possible D match to TRBD1 (5 bases). This CDR3 spans 14 amino acids. The V end was cut by 2 bases, the J end by 4 bases, with 11 bases between. This CDR3 is CASSLTGGVTEAFF. CDR3 nucleotides: TGTGCCAGCAGTTTAACCGGGGGAGTCACTGAAGCTTTCTTT.

The sample holds many counts of this clonotype. V is TRBV13 and J is TRBJ2-7; the D is unclear. Per the germline V gene, CDR1 is PRHDT and CDR2 is FYEKMQ (reference sequence). Trimming left V 3 bases short and J 4 bases short, with 13 bases between. The CDR3 is 14 residues long. This CDR3 is CASSFRTLEYEQYF. CDR3 sequence (DNA): TGTGCCAGCAGCTTCCGAACCCTAGAATACGAGCAGTACTTC.

The chain links TRBV5-6 to TRBJ2-4; D not certain. Per germline, CDR1 SGHDT and CDR2 YYEEEE. This CDR3 is 15 amino acids long. Trimming cost V 2 bases and J 4 bases, with 13 bases left between them. The CDR3 here is CASSLKSGLKNIQYF. DNA for the CDR3: TGTGCCAGCAGCTTAAAGTCGGGTCTAAAAAACATTCAGTACTTC.

This clonotype was observed a few times. V is TRBV7-2 and J is TRBJ1-1; D is possibly TRBD1 (5 bases). Trimming took 1 base from V and 1 from J, leaving 13 bases between them. Germline-derived CDR1 and CDR2 are SGHTA and FQGNSA. The CDR3 has 16 amino acids. The CDR3 here is CASSLGMTAENTEAFF. CDR3 nucleotide sequence: TGTGCCAGCAGCTTAGGAATGACAGCGGAGAACACTGAAGCTTTCTTT.

In the case of this clonotype: No conserved phenylalanine or tryptophan ends this CDR3, so it is likely a read error. Because the CDR3's place on the DNA is in doubt, the DNA is left out and the CDR3 is given as listed by TCRdb. The gene calls are TRBV6-1 and TRBJ1-1; the table names TRBD1, a call not compared with the DNA. Germline loops: CDR1 MNHNS, CDR2 SASEGT. The CDR3 comprises 13 residues, both ends counted. The CDR3 sequence is CASSENRGGGLKI.

This chain links TRBV5-1 with TRBJ1-3, with 9 bases aligning to TRBD1. Germline V gives CDR1 SGHRS, CDR2 YFSETQ. Trimming cost V 4 bases and J 4 bases; bases outside gene matches: 3. This CDR3 is 14 amino acids long. CDR3 bases: TGCGCCAGCAGCCAGGACAGGGGAGGAAACACCATATATTTT. As protein: CASSQDRGGNTIYF.

This clonotype was seen many times. The chain links TRBV20-1 to TRBJ1-3; D possibly corresponds to TRBD1 (5 bases). The V end was cut by 3 bases, the J end by 0 bases, with 9 bases between. The germline V gene encodes CDR1 DFQATT and CDR2 SNEGSKA (reference sequence). The CDR3 consists of 14 residues. The CDR3 DNA reads as TGCAGTGCTAGCAAGACAGACTCTGGAAACACCATATATTTT. Amino acid sequence: CSASKTDSGNTIYF.

The chain combines TRBV20-1 with TRBJ2-1; TRBD2 might be the D (6 bases). The CDR3 loop spans 17 amino acids. Trimming left V 0 bases short and J 3 bases short, with 18 bases between. In germline, CDR1 is DFQATT, CDR2 SNEGSKA (reference sequence). CDR3 coding DNA: TGCAGTGCTAGAGAAGCCCCTCTAGCGACCCGCTACAATGAGCAGTTCTTC. It specifies CSAREAPLATRYNEQFF.

A single count supports this clonotype. This rearrangement joins TRBV5-1 to TRBJ2-5; TRBD2 agrees at 14 bases. J lost 2 bases, V lost 4 bases, and 4 bases had no gene match. Germline V gives CDR1 SGHRS, CDR2 YFSETQ. The CDR3 has 16 amino acids. The CDR3 protein is CASSQRTSGGQETQYF. CDR3 coding DNA: TGCGCCAGCAGCCAGCGGACTAGCGGGGGGCAAGAGACCCAGTACTTC.

This clonotype was counted between two and nine times. The V and J genes are TRBV14 and TRBJ1-4, with no clear D. Trimming left V 6 bases short and J 4 bases short, with 9 bases between. CDR1 is SGHDN and CDR2 is FVKESK in the germline V gene. This CDR3 comprises 13 residues. Here the CDR3 reads CASRRSLNEKLFF. The DNA for the CDR3 is TGTGCCAGCAGAAGGTCACTTAATGAAAAACTGTTTTTT.

The chain carries TRBV7-9 and TRBJ2-7; 9 bases are a match to TRBD2. In germline, CDR1 is SEHNR, CDR2 FQNEAQ (reference sequence). The CDR3 contains 14 residues. After removal of 5 bases from V and 2 bases from J, the junction contained 4 bases not matched to a gene. The CDR3 loop reads CASSPSGATYEQYF. As DNA, the CDR3 is TGTGCCAGCAGCCCTAGCGGGGCCACCTACGAGCAGTACTTC.

This clonotype was detected a few times. V usage is TRBV10-3 and J usage is TRBJ1-1; D remains ambiguous. V was pared by 2 bases and J by 4 bases, with 14 bases between. Germline loops: CDR1 ENHRY, CDR2 SYGVKD. This CDR3 spans 15 amino acids. This CDR3 is CAISEAEAIGTEAFF. The DNA of the CDR3 is TGTGCCATCAGTGAGGCTGAAGCGATCGGCACTGAAGCTTTCTTT.

The sample holds many counts of this clonotype. The rearrangement uses TRBV7-9 and TRBJ2-7; TRBD2 aligns across 10 bases. In germline, CDR1 is SEHNR, CDR2 FQNEAQ (reference sequence). J was trimmed by 2 bases and V by 1 base; bases with no gene match: 2. The CDR3 has 15 amino acids. The CDR3 DNA sequence: TGTGCCAGCAGCTTAGGCAGCGGGAGGGCCTACGAGCAGTACTTC. It specifies CASSLGSGRAYEQYF.

The sample holds a few counts of this clonotype. The chain recombines TRBV28 with TRBJ1-4; D is ambiguous. V lost 7 bases and J lost 12, with 12 bases in between. Germline V gene lookup returns CDR1 MDHEN and CDR2 SYDVKM. The CDR3 has 11 amino acids. The CDR3 DNA follows: TGTGCCAGCAAGGTCAGCCACGAACTGTTTTTT. Amino acid sequence: CASKVSHELFF.

This clonotype was counted only a few times. The rearrangement joins TRBV6-5 to TRBJ2-7, with TRBD2 matching over 7 bases. The CDR3 is 16 amino acids. J was trimmed by 3 bases and V by 2 bases; bases with no gene match: 10. Per germline, CDR1 MNHEY and CDR2 SVGAGI. The CDR3 loop reads CASSYGASGGVYEQYF. The CDR3 coding sequence is TGTGCCAGCAGTTACGGGGCTAGCGGAGGAGTCTACGAGCAGTACTTC.

CDR3 loop: CSARDAGTTGVKLFF. The CDR3 nucleotides read TGCAGTGCTAGAGACGCCGGGACTACAGGGGTAAAACTGTTTTTT. The V gene is TRBV20-1, the J gene TRBJ1-4; 7 positions agree with TRBD1. V lost 0 bases, J lost 10 bases, and 11 bases stayed unmatched. The germline V gene encodes CDR1 DFQATT and CDR2 SNEGSKA (reference sequence). The CDR3 totals 15 residues.

This clonotype was counted only a few times. The J gene is TRBJ2-3, the V gene TRBV20-1, with no clear D. Trimming took 2 bases from V and 6 from J, leaving 9 bases between them. Germline V gene sequence: CDR1 DFQATT, CDR2 SNEGSKA (reference sequence). This CDR3 is built from 12 residues. The CDR3 nucleotides read TGCAGTGCTAGAAGTGAATTGGATACGCAGTATTTT. Translated: CSARSELDTQYF.

The chain joins TRBV12-3 or TRBV12-4 to TRBJ2-5, with D possibly being TRBD1 or TRBD2 (5 bases each). The length of the CDR3 is 15 residues. V was cut by 4 bases and J by 6 bases, with 18 bases left in between. The CDR3 protein is CASSSTGTVGKTQYF. CDR3 coding DNA: TGTGCCAGCAGTTCGACCGGGACGGTAGGGAAGACCCAGTACTTC.

The J gene is TRBJ2-2, the V gene TRBV6-6, with unresolved D. The CDR3 runs to 12 residues. The germline V and J ends were trimmed by 7 bases and 7 bases, with 10 bases remaining between them. Germline loops: CDR1 MNHNY, CDR2 SVGAGI (reference sequence). The CDR3 sequence: CASTLTVGELFF. CDR3 DNA sequence: TGTGCCAGCACCCTTACGGTCGGGGAGCTGTTTTTT.

This clonotype has more than one count but fewer than ten. This chain joins TRBV5-6 and TRBJ2-3, with unresolved D. The germline CDR1 and CDR2 sequences are SGHDT and YYEEEE. This CDR3 comprises 17 residues. Trimming stripped 2 bases from V and 0 bases from J, with 16 bases between. The CDR3 nucleotides are TGTGCCAGCAGCTTCGCCGTTTACTTCACTAGCACAGATACGCAGTATTTT. As protein: CASSFAVYFTSTDTQYF.